The clone carrying this TCR beta chain was seen just once. In germline, CDR1 is KGHSH, CDR2 LQKENI. Trimming at V came to 6 bases and at J to 0 bases, leaving 5 bases not matched to a gene. The CDR3 loop spans 15 amino acids. These data come from a study of blood T cell repertoires in COVID-19. Study-wide background: Samples taken during acute and convalescent COVID-19 were collected in the United States, Italy and Spain.

Profiled with immunoSEQ multiplex PCR; TCRdb holds only in-frame clones, not every one. The sample lists about 110,000 clones, about 85% occurring once. This TCR was sampled from a woman aged 70-85 years with acute or convalescent COVID-19. The rearrangement joins TRBV18 to TRBJ1-1, with 9 nucleotides matching TRBD1. Material: peripheral blood. CDR3 amino acids: CASSGTGNMNTEAFF. Written as DNA, the CDR3 is TGTGCCAGCTCCGGGACAGGGAACATGAACACTGAAGCTTTCTTT.